What follows are 15 T cell receptor beta chains derived from one specimen sequenced in a study of T cell repertoires in cytomegalovirus infection. No antigen is known for these receptors. TCRdb processed the reads anew with MiXCR; each CDR3 protein has one entry. Among tens of thousands of distinct CDR3 sequences listed, more than 20% were seen once. Specimen: CD8+ T cells from cultured PBMCs, collected from culture after CMV antigen stimulation. These receptors were collected from a human donor in good health (CMV status not recorded). Some clones in this sample may be carry-over from other donors' samples.

In this sample, this clonotype turned up a few times. The junction departs from germline at one end; a sequencing error may be responsible. CDR3 DNA sequence: TGTGCTAGCAGTTCTCGAGCCGGGACAGGGAACTATGGCTACACCTTC. It yields the protein CASSSRAGTGNYGYTF. The chain links TRBV27 to TRBJ1-2; 9 bases line up with TRBD1. CDR3 length: 16 residues. Germline V gives CDR1 MNHEY, CDR2 SMNVEV (reference sequence).

This clonotype was observed a single time. The junction differs from germline at one of its ends, possibly a read error. This chain connects TRBV15 to TRBJ1-6; D is possibly TRBD1 (5 bases). Germline CDR1 and CDR2: LNHNV and YYDKDF (reference sequence). CDR3 length equals 15 residues. This chain's CDR3 is CATSRGGELSSHLHF. The CDR3 region has the DNA TGTGCCACCAGCCGGGGGGGGGAATTGAGTTCACACCTCCACTTT.

This clonotype was seen more than once but under ten times. The V gene is TRBV12-3 or TRBV12-4, the J gene TRBJ2-7, with unresolved D. V dropped 3 bases and J dropped 3 bases, with 12 bases sitting between them. The CDR3 is 14 amino acids. CDR3 nucleotides: TGTGCCAGCAGTTTTGATCGGAATGGCTACGAGCAGTACTTC. This encodes CASSFDRNGYEQYF.

The rearrangement uses TRBV29-1 and TRBJ1-4; TRBD1 is a possible D gene (6 bases). Trimming stripped 3 bases from V and 0 bases from J, with 11 bases between. CDR3 length: 15 residues. Germline V gene lookup returns CDR1 SQVTM and CDR2 ANQGSEA. This CDR3 is CSVDVGATTNEKLFF. The CDR3 bases are TGCAGCGTTGACGTGGGGGCTACAACTAATGAAAAACTGTTTTTT.

The CDR3 sequence: CASSLAPGQGGREQFF. CDR3 nucleotides: TGTGCCAGCAGCTTAGCTCCGGGACAGGGGGGTAGGGAGCAGTTCTTC. This sequence joins TRBV7-9 and TRBJ2-1; 11 nucleotides match TRBD1. This CDR3 has 16 residues. CDR1 is SEHNR, CDR2 FQNEAQ, per germline (reference sequence). The junction had 8 bases not matched to a gene; V was cut back by 0 bases and J by 10 bases.

Ten or more counts support this clonotype. The chain combines TRBV4-3 with TRBJ2-1; D might be TRBD1 (5 bases). The length of the CDR3 is 21 residues. Trimming cost V 1 base and J 7 bases, with 32 bases left between them. Germline V lookup: CDR1 LGHNA, CDR2 YSLEER. CDR3 nucleotide sequence: TGCGCCAGCAGCCAAGTATTGATCCGGGCCCCAGGGTTCCCCTTTGGGAATGAGCAGTTCTTC. Translating gives CASSQVLIRAPGFPFGNEQFF.

The table lists this clonotype with many counts. The rearrangement joins TRBV7-2 to TRBJ2-5, with D perhaps being TRBD1 or TRBD2 (5 bases each). CDR3 length: 13 residues. The germline CDR1 and CDR2 sequences are SGHTA and FQGNSA. V lost 0 bases and J lost 5, with 7 bases in between. The CDR3 nucleotides are TGTGCCAGCAGCTTAGCGGGACGCGAGACCCAGTACTTC. This codes for CASSLAGRETQYF. The full variable domain, its missing parts supplied by reference TRBV7-2 and TRBJ2-5, is GAGVSQSPSNKVTEKGKDVELRCDPISGHTALYWYRQSLGQGLEFLIYFQGNSAPDKSGLPSDRFSAERTGGSVSTLTIQRTQQEDSAVYLCASSLAGRETQYFGPGTRLLVL.

There are many counts of this clonotype. The chain links TRBV7-2 to TRBJ2-1, with 14 bases matching TRBD2. V was clipped by 7 bases and J by 8 bases; unmatched bases: 13. Germline V CDR1 and CDR2: SGHTA, FQGNSA. This CDR3 has 17 amino acids. The CDR3 coding sequence is TGTGCCAGCATCCGAGAACCAAGACTAGCGGGAGGGGATGAGCAGTTCTTC. Protein sequence: CASIREPRLAGGDEQFF.

This clonotype was found a few times. The rearrangement joins TRBV13 to TRBJ1-2; no firm D call. V gave up 5 bases and J gave up 2 bases, with 15 bases separating them. The V gene's germline CDR1 is PRHDT and CDR2 FYEKMQ (reference sequence). The CDR3 is 15 residues long. CDR3 residues: CASSDRETPNYGYTF. The CDR3 DNA sequence: TGTGCCAGCAGCGACCGGGAGACCCCGAACTATGGCTACACCTTC.

The chain recombines TRBV12-3 or TRBV12-4 with TRBJ2-7; D is ambiguous. The CDR3 contains 12 residues. The germline V and J ends were trimmed by 3 bases and 4 bases, with 7 bases remaining between them. In nucleotides, the CDR3 is TGTGCCAGCAGTTTGCAGCTTTACGAGCAGTACTTC. The encoded protein is CASSLQLYEQYF.

The table lists this clonotype with many counts. The chain recombines TRBV6-1 with TRBJ2-2, with D perhaps TRBD2 (6 bases). Germline CDR1 and CDR2: MNHNS and SASEGT. This CDR3 is built from 14 residues. Trimming left V 10 bases short and J 1 base short, with 13 bases between. The CDR3 bases are TGTGCCACCTACCCGGGACTGAACACCGGGGAGCTGTTTTTT. It is translated as CATYPGLNTGELFF.

V is TRBV3-1 and J is TRBJ1-1, with D unclear. Germline assignment: CDR1 LGHDT and CDR2 YNNKEL (reference sequence). V was trimmed by 6 bases and J by 7 bases, leaving 15 bases between them. There are 13 residues in the CDR3. The CDR3 sequence: CASRDLRKIEAFF. The CDR3 DNA is TGTGCCAGCAGAGATCTCAGGAAGATTGAAGCTTTCTTT. Filled out from reference TRBV3-1 and TRBJ1-1, the complete variable domain reads DTAVSQTPKYLVTQMGNDKSIKCEQNLGHDTMYWYKQDSKKFLKIMFSYNNKELIINETVPNRFSPKSPDKAHLNLHINSLELGDSAVYFCASRDLRKIEAFFGQGTRLTVV.

The V and J genes are TRBV30 and TRBJ1-1; TRBD1 might be the D (6 bases). The CDR3 has 14 residues. Germline CDR1 reads GTSNPN; CDR2 reads SVGIG (reference sequence). Trimming left V 2 bases short and J 0 bases short, with 10 bases between. CDR3 nucleotide sequence: TGTGCCTGGAGTCCGGGACAAATGAACACTGAAGCTTTCTTT. The encoded protein is CAWSPGQMNTEAFF.

The sample holds many counts of this clonotype. The chain recombines TRBV7-3 with TRBJ2-1, with a weak D call TRBD2 (6 bases). Trimming shortened V by 5 bases and J by 3 bases, and 8 bases separated the two germline ends. CDR1 SGHTA and CDR2 FQGTGA come from the germline V gene. The CDR3 runs to 13 residues. This CDR3 reads CASSAGGYNEQFF. CDR3 DNA sequence: TGTGCCAGCAGCGCCGGGGGCTACAATGAGCAGTTCTTC.

The J gene is TRBJ2-7, the V gene TRBV5-4, with 7 bases that match TRBD2. V was clipped by 4 bases and J by 0 bases; unmatched bases: 10. This CDR3 is built from 16 residues. From germline, CDR1 is SGHNT and CDR2 YYREEE (reference sequence). CDR3 nucleotide sequence: TGTGCCAGCAGCGGTGGGGGGGAAAAGAGCTCCTACGAGCAGTACTTC. This translates into CASSGGGEKSSYEQYF.